Below, 22 T cell receptor beta chains from the same sample are listed, as sequenced in a study of T cell responses to AZD1222 COVID-19 vaccine. Libraries were prepared by immunoSEQ multiplex PCR; TCRdb keeps only in-frame clonotypes and omits some of them. The sample has 100,000 to 130,000 clones, about 90% seen once. The sample here was peripheral blood, taken on day 0 of AZD1222 vaccination. These TCRs come from an adult in good health.

V is TRBV7-2 and J is TRBJ1-2; TRBD1 is a possible D gene (6 bases). The CDR3 totals 13 residues. The germline gives CDR1 SGHTA, CDR2 FQGNSA. Trimming took 1 base from V and 8 from J, leaving 11 bases between them. For the CDR3, the DNA is TGTGCCAGCAGCTTAGACAGGGATAAAGGCTACACCTTC. It encodes CASSLDRDKGYTF.

The V call is TRBV19, the J call TRBJ2-7; D is possibly TRBD1 or TRBD2 (5 bases each). V was shortened by 3 bases and J by 0 bases, with 12 bases between the two germline ends. CDR3 size: 15 residues. Germline assignment: CDR1 LNHDA and CDR2 SQIVND (reference sequence). The CDR3 DNA reads TGTGCCAGTAGTATTATCTGGGGGTTCTCCTACGAGCAGTACTTC. It encodes CASSIIWGFSYEQYF.

The CDR3 here is CASSPRRGHQPQHF. The CDR3 DNA is TGTGCCAGCAGTCCCCGTCGGGGGCACCAGCCCCAGCATTTT. The genes are TRBV27 and TRBJ1-5; tentatively, D is TRBD1 (6 bases). Per germline, CDR1 MNHEY and CDR2 SMNVEV (reference sequence). Trimming took 5 bases from V and 7 from J, leaving 15 bases between them. The CDR3 length is 14 residues.

The chain couples TRBV5-4 to TRBJ1-2, with D perhaps TRBD1 (5 bases). Trimming shortened V by 4 bases and J by 4 bases, and 20 bases separated the two germline ends. The CDR3 runs to 16 residues. Germline lookup yields CDR1 SGHNT and CDR2 YYREEE (reference sequence). CDR3 sequence reads: CASSPDGGRGPYGYTF. The CDR3 nucleotides are TGTGCCAGCAGCCCGGACGGGGGAAGGGGCCCCTATGGCTACACCTTC.

In this sample, this clone turned up once. J is TRBJ1-4 and V is TRBV7-9; D uncertain. Germline V gene lookup returns CDR1 SEHNR and CDR2 FQNEAQ (reference sequence). The CDR3 extends over 14 amino acids. V was trimmed by 6 bases and J by 10 bases, leaving 18 bases between them. CDR3 protein: CASSPSRGMRKLFF. In DNA form, the CDR3 reads TGTGCCAGCAGTCCTTCCCGCGGGATGAGAAAACTGTTTTTT.

The V gene is TRBV30, the J gene TRBJ2-1; 9 positions agree with TRBD1. There are 14 residues in the CDR3. Germline values: CDR1 GTSNPN, CDR2 SVGIG (reference sequence). V lost 1 base, J lost 7 bases, and 5 bases stayed unmatched. CDR3 protein: CAWSEDRGKNEQFF. The CDR3 bases are TGTGCCTGGAGTGAAGACAGGGGGAAGAATGAGCAGTTCTTC.

The gene calls are TRBV21-1 and TRBJ1-5; TRBD1, the table's D call, lacks a check against the DNA. TRBV21-1 is reported as a pseudogene. CDR3 size: 19 residues. The CDR3 loop is CASTPRGFNSTGVNQPQHF. CDR3 nucleotide sequence: TGTGCCAGCACCCCCCGGGGGTTTAACTCGACAGGGGTCAATCAGCCCCAGCATTTT.

The CDR3 region has the DNA TGCAGCGCCCCGCGGACAGGGGAAGGAGGCTATGGCTACACCTTC. Amino acids: CSAPRTGEGGYGYTF. The chain is built from TRBV29-1 and TRBJ1-2; TRBD1 matches at 9 bases. The CDR3 extends over 15 amino acids. Germline lookup yields CDR1 SQVTM and CDR2 ANQGSEA. V was clipped by 7 bases and J by 4 bases; unmatched bases: 13. The full variable domain, with the rest looked up from reference TRBV29-1 and TRBJ1-2, is SAVISQKPSRDICQRGTSLTIQCQVDSQVTMMFWYRQQPGQSLTLIATANQGSEATYESGFVIDKFPISRPNLTFSTLTVSNMSPEDSSIYLCSAPRTGEGGYGYTFGSGTRLTVV.

This clone was observed a handful of times. The genes are TRBV6-2 or TRBV6-3 and TRBJ2-7; 9 nucleotides match TRBD2. The germline gives CDR1 MNHEY, CDR2 SVGEGT. The trim removed 2 bases at V and 4 bases at J, leaving 15 bases unmatched. The CDR3 consists of 18 residues. The DNA of the CDR3 is TGTGCCAGCAGTTACCCCCCTTCACGACTAGCGGTTACTTACGAGCAGTACTTC. Amino acid sequence: CASSYPPSRLAVTYEQYF.

This chain links TRBV25-1 with TRBJ2-2; 9 bases line up with TRBD2. Trimming at V came to 1 base and at J to 9 bases, leaving 6 bases not matched to a gene. This CDR3 is 15 amino acids long. Germline V CDR1 and CDR2: MGHDK, SYGVNS. The CDR3: CASSESLAGPRELFF. DNA of the CDR3: TGTGCCAGCAGTGAATCTCTAGCGGGGCCGCGGGAGCTGTTTTTT. Full variable domain (missing parts from reference TRBV25-1 and TRBJ2-2): EADIYQTPRYLVIGTGKKITLECSQTMGHDKMYWYQQDPGMELHLIHYSYGVNSTEKGDLSSESTVSRIRTEHFPLTLESARPSHTSQYLCASSESLAGPRELFFGEGSRLTVL.

V usage is TRBV15 and J usage is TRBJ2-2; D perhaps matches TRBD2 (5 bases). Trimming cost V 0 bases and J 1 base, with 12 bases left between them. This CDR3 region has 17 residues. Germline V gives CDR1 LNHNV, CDR2 YYDKDF (reference sequence). In nucleotides, the CDR3 is TGTGCCACCAGCAGAGATAATGAGGGTTGGAACACCGGGGAGCTGTTTTTT. Its translation is CATSRDNEGWNTGELFF. Combining the CDR3 with reference TRBV15 and TRBJ2-2 gives the whole variable domain DAMVIQNPRYQVTQFGKPVTLSCSQTLNHNVMYWYQQKSSQAPKLLFHYYDKDFNNEADTPDNFQSRRPNTSFCFLDIRSPGLGDTAMYLCATSRDNEGWNTGELFFGEGSRLTVL.

V is TRBV18 and J is TRBJ2-5, with 8 bases that match TRBD2. This CDR3 has 15 amino acids. The germline V gene encodes CDR1 KGHSH and CDR2 LQKENI. Trimming removed 3 bases from V and 3 bases from J; junction bases left unmatched: 6. CDR3 coding DNA: TGTGCCAGCTCACCTAGGAGCGGGAGCGAAGAGACCCAGTACTTC. It encodes CASSPRSGSEETQYF. The whole variable domain, remainder taken from reference TRBV18 and TRBJ2-5, is NAGVMQNPRHLVRRRGQEARLRCSPMKGHSHVYWYRQLPEEGLKFMVYLQKENIIDESGMPKERFSAEFPKEGPSILRIQQVVRGDSAAYFCASSPRSGSEETQYFGPGTRLLVL.

The chain employs TRBV7-2 and TRBJ2-3; the D gene is possibly TRBD2 (6 bases). CDR1 is SGHTA, CDR2 FQGNSA, per germline. Trimming shortened V by 4 bases and J by 7 bases, and 9 bases separated the two germline ends. This CDR3 is built from 12 residues. The CDR3 DNA reads as TGTGCCAGCAGCTGGAGGGAAAATACGCAGTATTTT. This codes for CASSWRENTQYF.

This chain joins TRBV25-1 and TRBJ2-7; no reliable D call. In germline, CDR1 is MGHDK, CDR2 SYGVNS. There are 14 residues in the CDR3. V was shortened by 0 bases and J by 4 bases, with 10 bases between the two germline ends. Here the CDR3 DNA reads TGTGCCAGCAGTGAATATAAGGACGAATACGAGCAGTACTTC. This codes for CASSEYKDEYEQYF.

This chain uses TRBV10-1 with TRBJ1-2; D is unresolved. Per the germline V gene, CDR1 is WNHNN and CDR2 is SYGVQD (reference sequence). V shed 8 bases and J shed 6 bases, with 7 bases lying between them. The CDR3 runs to 10 residues. The CDR3, as DNA: TGCGCCAGCGGTGGGGATGGCTACACCTTC. It encodes CASGGDGYTF.

DNA of the CDR3: TGTGCCAGCAGTTTAGACAGAAATAGCAATCAGCCCCAGCATTTT. It specifies CASSLDRNSNQPQHF. This sequence joins TRBV6-5 and TRBJ1-5, with D perhaps TRBD1 (5 bases). This CDR3 region has 15 residues. The V and J ends lost 4 bases and 0 bases respectively, with 10 bases between them. Germline V gene sequence: CDR1 MNHEY, CDR2 SVGAGI.

V usage is TRBV7-9 and J usage is TRBJ2-7; a possible D gene is TRBD2 (5 bases). V was cut by 4 bases and J by 6 bases, with 13 bases left in between. The CDR3 consists of 13 residues. Germline CDR1 reads SEHNR; CDR2 reads FQNEAQ (reference sequence). CDR3 sequence: CASSSRGPTEQYF. CDR3 nucleotides: TGTGCCAGCAGCTCCCGCGGGCCCACCGAGCAGTACTTC. The full variable domain, rest sourced from reference TRBV7-9 and TRBJ2-7, is DTGVSQNPRHKITKRGQNVTFRCDPISEHNRLYWYRQTLGQGPEFLTYFQNEAQLEKSRLLSDRFSAERPKGSFSTLEIQRTEQGDSAMYLCASSSRGPTEQYFGPGTRLTVT.

This clone was seen just once. The genes are TRBV30 and TRBJ1-3; no clear D gene. The V gene lost 2 bases and the J gene lost 0 bases, with 2 bases spanning the gap. This CDR3 is built from 12 residues. The V gene's germline CDR1 is GTSNPN and CDR2 SVGIG (reference sequence). Written as DNA, the CDR3 is TGTGCCTGGAGTCTCTCTGGAAACACCATATATTTT. This translates into CAWSLSGNTIYF.

CDR3 DNA: TGTGCCAGCACCCCCGCGGGACAGGGGCCTACTACGATCTATGGCTACACCTTC. Translated, it gives CASTPAGQGPTTIYGYTF. V gene TRBV27 combines with J gene TRBJ1-2; 10 bases map to TRBD1. V lost 7 bases, J lost 4 bases, and 18 bases stayed unmatched. The CDR3 sequence is 18 residues long. Germline CDR1 and CDR2: MNHEY and SMNVEV (reference sequence).

The chain joins TRBV12-5 to TRBJ2-5; the D is unclear. Trimming stripped 5 bases from V and 4 bases from J, with 11 bases between. This CDR3 has 13 residues. Germline CDR1 reads LGHNT; CDR2 reads FRNRAP. The CDR3 protein is CASGPMLGETQYF. The CDR3 DNA is TGTGCTAGTGGTCCCATGCTCGGAGAGACCCAGTACTTC.

The chain combines TRBV28 with TRBJ2-1; D remains unclear. CDR1 is MDHEN and CDR2 is SYDVKM in the germline V gene. V was pared by 5 bases and J by 4 bases, with 9 bases between. The CDR3 loop spans 13 amino acids. The CDR3 coding sequence is TGTGCCAGCAGTCCCCCGCATTACAATGAGCAGTTCTTC. The encoded protein is CASSPPHYNEQFF. The whole variable domain, remainder taken from reference TRBV28 and TRBJ2-1, is DVKVTQSSRYLVKRTGEKVFLECVQDMDHENMFWYRQDPGLGLRLIYFSYDVKMKEKGDIPEGYSVSREKKERFSLILESASTNQTSMYLCASSPPHYNEQFFGPGTRLTVL.

This sequence joins TRBV6-5 and TRBJ2-3; D is uncertain. Deletions cut 5 bases from V and 3 bases from J, with 9 bases between. Germline V gene data show CDR1 as MNHEY and CDR2 as SVGAGI. The CDR3 has 13 residues. CDR3 sequence reads: CASSQPWTDTQYF. Here the CDR3 DNA reads TGTGCCAGCAGTCAACCCTGGACAGATACGCAGTATTTT.